A selection of T cell receptor beta chains follows, all from one sample in a study of human T cells and chemical hapten exposure. TCRdb recomputed calls from the RACE reads with MiXCR, one row per CDR3 protein. The sample consists of about 42,000 distinct CDR3 sequences, approximately 9.6% of them appearing once. The sample in question was whole blood, obtained in connection with sensitization to the hapten diphenylcyclopropenone (DPC). The receptors shown here come from a woman in her twenties or thirties with alopecia areata. Some clones in this sample may be carry-over from other donors' samples. The CDR3 runs from the conserved cysteine through the conserved F or W. Fields, in order: D gene, clone size, CDR3 length, J gene, V gene, CDR3 protein, CDR3 DNA. A D gene is named only where the DNA matches it firmly. Clone size, where shown, is once, few, many, or a class for clones that have expanded.

-,many,15,TRBJ2-3,TRBV4-1,CASSHEGRLTDTQYF,TGCGCCAGCAGCCATGAGGGGAGGCTCACAGATACGCAGTATTTT
-,-,12,TRBJ1-6,TRBV28,CASSFQVSPLHF,TGTGCCAGCAGTTTTCAAGTTTCACCCCTCCACTTT
-,-,15,TRBJ2-1,TRBV28,CASSLEGLGHPEQFF,TGTGCCAGCAGTCTCGAGGGCCTAGGGCACCCCGAGCAGTTCTTC
-,-,15,TRBJ2-3,TRBV6-2/TRBV6-3,CASSYPAPSTDTQYF,TGTGCCAGCAGTTACCCGGCCCCTAGCACAGATACGCAGTATTTT
-,few,12,TRBJ1-2,TRBV11-2,CASSLGRPEFAF,TGTGCCAGCAGCTTAGGGAGACCCGAATTCGCCTTC
TRBD2,few,14,TRBJ2-1,TRBV6-2/TRBV6-3,CASSYLAGVNEQFF,TGTGCCAGCAGTTACCTAGCGGGGGTGAATGAGCAGTTCTTC
-,-,11,TRBJ2-1,TRBV25-1,CASSRVHEQFF,TGTGCCAGCAGTAGAGTTCATGAGCAGTTCTTC
-,many,14,TRBJ1-2,TRBV20-1,CSARLGQGNYGYTF,TGCAGTGCTAGGTTAGGGCAGGGGAACTATGGCTACACCTTC
-,-,11,TRBJ1-2,TRBV2,CASKLDYGYTF,TGTGCCAGCAAACTAGATTATGGCTACACCTTC
-,many,14,TRBJ1-5,TRBV3-1,CASSEQPGGQPQHF,TGTGCCAGCAGCGAACAACCTGGGGGTCAGCCCCAGCATTTT
-,-,16,TRBJ2-2,TRBV6-2/TRBV6-3,CASSYLRTPGPGELFF,TGTGCCAGCAGTTACTTACGGACTCCTGGGCCCGGGGAGCTGTTTTTT
-,few,14,TRBJ1-6,TRBV15,CATSREQNNSPLHF,TGTGCCACCAGCAGAGAGCAGAATAATTCACCCCTCCACTTT
-,-,17,TRBJ2-5,TRBV4-3,CASSQEGAGSNQETQYF,TGCGCCAGCAGCCAAGAGGGCGCGGGAAGCAACCAAGAGACCCAGTACTTC